The TCR beta chain described here comes from a study of T cells in Graves' hyperthyroidism and ophthalmopathy (dated by TCRdb to about 2019). Regarding the study in general: Peripheral blood was collected at initial diagnosis, before any treatment. To identify TCR V-J signatures that set the groups apart, the researchers used a discovery cohort of about a hundred patients, made up of 40 to 45 with Graves' ophthalmopathy and around 58 with stable Graves' hyperthyroidism. Prospective prediction of ophthalmopathy was tested in an independent validation cohort consisting of 18 hyperthyroidism patients and approximately 16 patients who later progressed to ophthalmopathy. The 75 to 100 discovery patients were randomly split 7:3 into training and test sets. The study also compared thyroid tissue and blood T-cell repertoires from more than five Graves' hyperthyroidism patients. Following sampling, methimazole starting at 30 mg daily was given to hyperthyroidism patients, and high-dose intravenous methylprednisolone was given to ophthalmopathy patients. The paper describes TCR Vbeta CDR3 sequencing of 140 or so peripheral blood samples, made up of about 40 ophthalmopathy patients, around 78 hyperthyroidism patients and 17 progressor patients. General findings and caveats noted by the study authors: A model built on a 13 V-J signature distinguished ophthalmopathy from stable hyperthyroidism, reaching around 87% sensitivity and 81.08% specificity in cross-validation and 80%/75% in testing. Sample size was not statistically predetermined, and blinding of investigators to group allocation was not performed. During validation, the model predicted progression to ophthalmopathy a median of approximately 6.5 months ahead of onset, with 60% to 71% sensitivity and roughly 72% specificity. Most expanded thyroid clonotypes (frequency above 0.001) were also found in blood, which suggests that blood repertoires may mirror thyroid immune responses.

The TCR beta CDR3 regions were amplified from the RNA transcripts. A first-round RT-PCR of the TCR CDR3 used the HTBI primer set with the Qiagen OneStep RT-PCR kit. Libraries were constructed in a second round of multiplex PCR, after which size selection and purification were carried out. Libraries were sequenced paired-end with 100 bp reads on an Illumina HiSeq2000. As for the original processing: SOAPnuke was used to process the raw data, removing reads that contained adapters or uncalled bases, had a mean Phred below 15, or lacked an exact match to the constant primer or identifier. High-quality paired reads were merged with COPE v1.2.5, and unique nucleotide sequences were defined as clonotypes. MiTCR v1.1 was used to align the clonotypes against IMGT TRBV, TRBD and TRBJ reference segments. The analysis included only V-J combinations with a frequency above 0.0001, which together covered more than 98% of the repertoires. A TCS score was defined as the ratio of F50 (clonal expansion) to E x V (chaos), with BLOSUM62-based TCRdist applied between CDR3 peptides within each V-J. Welch's t-statistics and random forest reduced around 520 V-J features to fewer than 15, which were used in a naive Bayes classifier (R e1071). TCRdb's own reprocessing of the public reads used fastp at Q25 and MiXCR and kept productive beta chains. For every CDR3 protein sequence, its rows merge into one entry that carries the most common genes and DNA. TCRdb's processing, not the authors' own work, is the source of the V and J calls. Across this sample there are over 300,000 distinct CDR3 sequences, with about 14% seen only once. The ten largest account for about 11% of the sample.

A patient counted as having stable Graves' hyperthyroidism if no progression to ophthalmopathy occurred over 18 months of follow-up. Hyperthyroidism patients were aged 18 to 65 years and newly diagnosed, with disease duration of less than 2 months. Patients with uncontrolled infections, other autoimmune diseases, pregnancy or lactation were excluded. Diagnoses were established on the basis of clinical symptoms, serum thyroxine and TRAb, thyroid ultrasound, and orbital computed tomography. PBMCs were isolated from around 10 ml of fresh peripheral blood by Ficoll-Paque density gradient centrifugation. Total RNA was extracted using Trizol reagent, and RNA quality was assessed on an Agilent 2100 Bioanalyzer. This clonotype was seen repeatedly, ten times or more. No antigen is known for it. There are no base qualities to consult, and no much larger clone falls within one base. CDR1 SGHVS and CDR2 FNYEAQ are derived from the germline V gene. The V end gives up 5 bases and the J end 1 base, leaving 10 bases in the junction not matched to a gene. The CDR3 covers 16 residues, taking in both the cysteine and the phenylalanine. Only the CDR3 portion is preserved as DNA: 48 bases, with reading frame beginning at the first base.

Recombination linked TRBV7-6 to TRBJ2-7; TRBD2 lines up with 8 middle nucleotides. The TCR originated in a woman aged 55-70 years with Graves' hyperthyroidism. The sample taken for sequencing was blood. The CDR3 region: CASSSTAGTRSYEQYF. DNA sequence: TGTGCCAGCAGCAGCACGGCCGGGACTAGATCCTACGAGCAGTACTTC.